This TCR beta chain was sequenced in a study of blood T cell repertoires in COVID-19. The authors' processing: Estimation of nucleated cell counts relied on the amplification of reference gene primers. Sequencing was performed with immunoSEQ multiplex PCR; in TCRdb, only in-frame clones are kept and a portion is missing. The D gene and trimming were derived from the DNA, and the V and J assignments and clone size from that table. The sample consists of 100,000 to 150,000 clones, approximately 80% of them appearing once. The CDR3 extends over 13 amino acids. V was pared by 7 bases and J by 6 bases, with 3 bases of the junction left unmatched. CDR1 is SNHLY, CDR2 FYNNEI, per germline.

The receptor comes from a man between 60 and 75 years old with acute or convalescent COVID-19. The V and J genes are TRBV2 and TRBJ1-5; 10 bases agree with TRBD1. The sample taken for sequencing was peripheral blood. The CDR3 spells CASMGQGSQPQHF. In nucleotides, the CDR3 is TGTGCCAGCATGGGACAGGGGTCTCAGCCCCAGCATTTT.